This TCR beta chain is from a study of control samples from healthy donors and cancer patients. Germline CDR1 LGHNA, CDR2 YNFKEQ. V lost 1 base and J lost 5, with 17 bases in between. There are 17 residues in the CDR3. The method was immunoSEQ multiplex PCR; TCRdb's version includes in-frame clones alone and lacks a portion of them. The sample contains approximately 220,000 clones, roughly 94% of which appear only once. The sequenced sample was blood. The chain has TRBV4-2 and TRBJ2-2, with D possibly matching TRBD2 (5 bases). The clonotype comes from a man aged 50-60 years in good health. CDR3 DNA sequence: TGTGCCAGCAGCCAAGTTGGAAGAGGGCCCGGTACCGGGGAGCTGTTTTTT. It translates to CASSQVGRGPGTGELFF.